The 19 T cell receptor beta chains below were found in one sample sequenced in a study of cytomegalovirus exposure and HLA in healthy donors. The primer mix had 60 Vbeta and 13 Jbeta primers. TCRdb keeps only in-frame clones here, not all; method: immunoSEQ multiplex PCR. This sample carries more than 75,000 clones, roughly 77% of them seen once, and the ten largest clones take about 15%. The material sequenced was PBMCs. All receptors derive from a woman aged 35 to 49 in good health and CMV-seropositive.

V usage is TRBV5-1 and J usage is TRBJ2-7; D remains unclear. Trimming removed 1 base at V and 2 bases at J, with 10 bases between. The CDR3 is 14 residues long. Germline-derived CDR1 and CDR2 are SGHRS and YFSETQ. CDR3 region: CASSLPGSTYEQYF. In nucleotides, the CDR3 is TGCGCCAGCAGCTTGCCGGGTTCTACCTACGAGCAGTACTTC.

The rearrangement uses TRBV28 and TRBJ2-2, with D possibly TRBD1 on 5 matching bases. Germline V gene sequence: CDR1 MDHEN, CDR2 SYDVKM. The CDR3 sequence is 16 residues long. Trimming left V 7 bases short and J 1 base short, with 16 bases between. The CDR3 DNA sequence: TGTGCCAGCACCCTAGGGGTCACCGTGAACACCGGGGAGCTGTTTTTT. Protein: CASTLGVTVNTGELFF. Based on the CDR3 plus reference TRBV28 and TRBJ2-2, the full variable domain is DVKVTQSSRYLVKRTGEKVFLECVQDMDHENMFWYRQDPGLGLRLIYFSYDVKMKEKGDIPEGYSVSREKKERFSLILESASTNQTSMYLCASTLGVTVNTGELFFGEGSRLTVL.

The rearrangement joins TRBV10-3 to TRBJ1-1; D is perhaps TRBD1 (5 bases). Germline V gene lookup returns CDR1 ENHRY and CDR2 SYGVKD. V shed 0 bases and J shed 4 bases, with 12 bases lying between them. CDR3 length: 15 amino acids. The chain's CDR3 is CAISESIQGGTEAFF. CDR3 nucleotides: TGTGCCATCAGTGAGTCGATCCAGGGTGGCACTGAAGCTTTCTTT.

The chain recombines TRBV4-1 with TRBJ1-2; 8 bases line up with TRBD1. This CDR3 region has 17 residues. The V gene's germline CDR1 is MGHRA and CDR2 YSYEKL. V dropped 0 bases and J dropped 8; count of bases not matched to a gene: 14. The CDR3: CASSQDQSRTGKLGYTF. The CDR3 DNA reads TGCGCCAGCAGCCAAGATCAATCCCGGACAGGGAAACTCGGCTACACCTTC.

This clone was recorded once. The chain carries TRBV27 and TRBJ2-7; the D gene is possibly TRBD2 (5 bases). V lost 5 bases and J lost 7, with 15 bases in between. The V gene's germline CDR1 is MNHEY and CDR2 SMNVEV (reference sequence). CDR3 length: 13 residues. Here the CDR3 reads CASSLAGSREQYF. CDR3 DNA sequence: TGTGCCAGCAGTCTAGCTGGGTCGAGGGAGCAGTACTTC.

The V gene is TRBV21-1, the J gene TRBJ1-1. TRBV21-1 represents a pseudogene. CDR3 length: 15 amino acids. The CDR3 region is CASTPSMRANTEAFF. CDR3 sequence (DNA): TGTGCCAGCACCCCTTCAATGAGGGCGAACACTGAAGCTTTCTTT.

V gene TRBV15 combines with J gene TRBJ2-1; 8 nucleotides align to TRBD2. This CDR3 is 18 amino acids long. The J segment lost 0 bases and the V segment lost 5 bases, leaving 12 bases of the junction unmatched. Germline CDR1 and CDR2: LNHNV and YYDKDF (reference sequence). The CDR3 protein is CATSRFAGGRGSYNEQFF. The CDR3 nucleotides read TGTGCCACCAGCCGCTTTGCGGGGGGCCGCGGCTCCTACAATGAGCAGTTCTTC.

CDR3 sequence (DNA): TGTGCCAGCAGTCAACCCGGGACAGTCTCTGGAAACACCATATATTTT. It yields the protein CASSQPGTVSGNTIYF. The V call is TRBV16, the J call TRBJ1-3; 7 nucleotides match TRBD1. The CDR3 length is 16 residues. Germline CDR1 KGHSY, CDR2 FQNENV. V lost 6 bases to trimming and J lost 0 bases; unmatched junction nucleotides: 8.

The V call is TRBV10-3, the J call TRBJ1-2; weak D call: TRBD1 (6 bases). The V gene's germline CDR1 is ENHRY and CDR2 SYGVKD. The length of the CDR3 is 15 residues. V was clipped by 1 base and J by 2 bases, with 11 bases between them. In nucleotides, the CDR3 is TGTGCCATCAGTGAGTTGCGACAGGCCAACTATGGCTACACCTTC. Protein: CAISELRQANYGYTF.

The sample holds one count of this clone. At one of its ends the junction is not consistent with the germline gene, which may arise from a read error. The rearrangement uses TRBV6-5 and TRBJ2-7; possibly TRBD1 for D (5 bases). This CDR3 has 13 residues. The germline V gene encodes CDR1 MNHEY and CDR2 SVGAGI. The CDR3 DNA sequence: TGTGCCAGCAGTTACTCAGGACACGCGGATTCCTATTTC. Its translation is CASSYSGHADSYF.

V gene TRBV4-3 combines with J gene TRBJ2-2, with 8 bases lining up with TRBD1. There are 15 residues in the CDR3. V was clipped by 6 bases and J by 2 bases; unmatched bases: 5. Germline V lookup: CDR1 LGHNA, CDR2 YSLEER. CDR3 coding DNA: TGCGCCAGCAGTGGAGACAGGGGAAACACCGGGGAGCTGTTTTTT. Its translation is CASSGDRGNTGELFF.

The V gene is TRBV5-1, the J gene TRBJ2-1, with 7 bases lining up with TRBD2. The CDR3 length is 16 residues. CDR1 and CDR2 from the germline V gene are SGHRS and YFSETQ. The V and J ends lost 7 bases and 7 bases, in that order; junction bases with no gene match: 17. The CDR3 here is CASGGPSGATVNEQFF. The DNA for the CDR3 is TGCGCCAGCGGGGGACCTAGCGGCGCCACTGTGAATGAGCAGTTCTTC.

The chain links TRBV27 to TRBJ1-1, with D unclear. The CDR3 extends over 14 amino acids. Trimming shortened V by 5 bases and J by 0 bases, and 10 bases separated the two germline ends. Germline assignment: CDR1 MNHEY and CDR2 SMNVEV (reference sequence). This CDR3 reads CASSPTIMNTEAFF. CDR3 coding DNA: TGTGCCAGCAGTCCAACAATCATGAACACTGAAGCTTTCTTT.

This clone occurred once. V usage is TRBV6-5 and J usage is TRBJ2-7; maybe TRBD2 (6 bases). CDR3 length: 15 amino acids. V dropped 7 bases and J dropped 3 bases, with 19 bases sitting between them. Germline CDR1 is MNHEY and CDR2 is SVGAGI. CDR3 protein: CASTPYVGGLYEQYF. The CDR3 DNA follows: TGTGCCAGCACCCCATATGTGGGAGGTCTCTACGAGCAGTACTTC.

The chain employs TRBV9 and TRBJ1-2; TRBD1 aligns across 10 bases. The CDR3 has 14 residues. CDR1 SGDLS and CDR2 YYNGEE come from the germline V gene. The junction had 0 bases not matched to a gene; V was cut back by 0 bases and J by 4 bases. CDR3 sequence: CASSVGTGGYGYTF. In DNA, the CDR3 is TGTGCCAGCAGCGTAGGGACAGGGGGCTATGGCTACACCTTC.

This chain joins TRBV4-1 and TRBJ2-7; no clear D. The CDR3 covers 15 residues. The germline V gene encodes CDR1 MGHRA and CDR2 YSYEKL. With 4 bases removed from V and 2 bases from J, the gap between germline ends came to 15 bases. The CDR3 loop is CASSLHITVTYEQYF. The CDR3 DNA is TGCGCCAGCAGCCTTCACATTACAGTGACCTACGAGCAGTACTTC.

This chain links TRBV7-9 with TRBJ1-1, with TRBD1 matching over 10 bases. Germline trimming cut 4 bases from V and 0 bases from J; bases unmatched to any gene: 5. Germline CDR1 is SEHNR and CDR2 is FQNEAQ (reference sequence). The CDR3 loop spans 16 amino acids. The chain's CDR3 is CASSSRGQGVNTEAFF. CDR3 sequence (DNA): TGTGCCAGCAGCTCACGCGGACAGGGGGTGAACACTGAAGCTTTCTTT.

This chain links TRBV6-5 with TRBJ2-5; D may be TRBD1 (6 bases). Trimming took 4 bases from V and 7 from J, leaving 13 bases between them. CDR3 size: 13 residues. CDR1 and CDR2 (germline): MNHEY, SVGAGI. CDR3 in DNA: TGTGCCAGCAGTTTGGGGGCCGAGGGGACCCAGTACTTC. Translating gives CASSLGAEGTQYF.

The chain uses TRBV9 and TRBJ1-2; 7 bases fit TRBD1. Germline assignment: CDR1 SGDLS and CDR2 YYNGEE. The V and J ends lost 4 bases and 7 bases, in that order; junction bases with no gene match: 10. CDR3 size: 14 residues. The CDR3 sequence: CASSPQNRGSGYTF. DNA of the CDR3: TGTGCCAGCAGCCCCCAGAACAGGGGAAGTGGCTACACCTTC.